Given below is one T cell receptor beta chain in context. Its specificity is unknown. It was RNA transcripts that yielded the amplified TCR beta CDR3 regions. First-round RT-PCR targeting the TCR CDR3 was performed with the HTBI primer set. TCRdb ran MiXCR on the multiplex PCR reads and lists one entry per CDR3 protein. The sample consists of about 290,000 distinct CDR3 sequences, about 14% of them appearing once. This entry comes from a study of T cells in Graves' hyperthyroidism and ophthalmopathy. Study-level results: The model identified upcoming ophthalmopathy a median about 6.5 months ahead of onset.

The germline V gene encodes CDR1 MNHNS and CDR2 SASEGT. CDR3 length: 16 residues. The ends lost 6 bases at V and 2 bases at J; junction bases unmatched: 9. The sequence derives from a woman aged 25 to 39 with Graves' hyperthyroidism that later progressed to Graves' ophthalmopathy. The V gene is TRBV6-1, the J gene TRBJ1-4; 7 bases are shared with TRBD1. Specimen: blood. The CDR3: CASRSTGDATNEKLFF. Here the CDR3 DNA reads TGTGCCAGCAGATCAACAGGGGATGCGACTAATGAAAAACTGTTTTTT.